This T cell receptor beta chain appears in the sequencing data of a study of shared clonotypes between healthy human individuals. Concerning this clone: Its antigen is as yet unknown.

Germline V gene data show CDR1 as MGHRA and CDR2 as YSYEKL. CDR3 length: 14 amino acids. The V end was cut by 4 bases, the J end by 11 bases, with 18 bases between. Method: immunoSEQ multiplex PCR; TCRdb's copy keeps in-frame clones and lacks some. This sample has a few hundred thousand clones, with less than 98% found just once. The study's findings and limits: Tissues were not sampled, only blood, and their repertoires likely differ. Among the subsets, naive ones generally showed larger estimated richness than memory ones.

Sequenced sample: naive CD4+ T cells sorted from blood. The subset: CD45RA+ positively selected. This receptor was obtained from a woman between 25 and 40 years old in good health. The chain joins TRBV4-1 to TRBJ2-1; TRBD2 is a possible D gene (6 bases). The CDR3 region is CASSPGLPGLKQFF. CDR3 DNA sequence: TGCGCCAGCAGCCCGGGACTGCCGGGTTTAAAGCAGTTCTTC.